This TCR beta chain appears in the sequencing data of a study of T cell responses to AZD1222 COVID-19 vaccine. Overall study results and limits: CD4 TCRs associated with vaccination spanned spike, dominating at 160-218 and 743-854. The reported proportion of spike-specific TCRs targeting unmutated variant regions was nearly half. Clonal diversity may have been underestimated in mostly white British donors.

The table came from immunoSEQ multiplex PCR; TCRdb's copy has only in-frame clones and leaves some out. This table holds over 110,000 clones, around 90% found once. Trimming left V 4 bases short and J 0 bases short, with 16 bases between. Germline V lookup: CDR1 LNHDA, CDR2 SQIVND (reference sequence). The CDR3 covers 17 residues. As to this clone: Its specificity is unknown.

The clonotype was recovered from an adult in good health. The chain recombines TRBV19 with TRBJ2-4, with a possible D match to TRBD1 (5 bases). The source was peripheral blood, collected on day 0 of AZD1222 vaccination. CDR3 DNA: TGTGCCAGTAGTAAGCAACGGACAACCGCAGCCAAAAACATTCAGTACTTC. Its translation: CASSKQRTTAAKNIQYF.